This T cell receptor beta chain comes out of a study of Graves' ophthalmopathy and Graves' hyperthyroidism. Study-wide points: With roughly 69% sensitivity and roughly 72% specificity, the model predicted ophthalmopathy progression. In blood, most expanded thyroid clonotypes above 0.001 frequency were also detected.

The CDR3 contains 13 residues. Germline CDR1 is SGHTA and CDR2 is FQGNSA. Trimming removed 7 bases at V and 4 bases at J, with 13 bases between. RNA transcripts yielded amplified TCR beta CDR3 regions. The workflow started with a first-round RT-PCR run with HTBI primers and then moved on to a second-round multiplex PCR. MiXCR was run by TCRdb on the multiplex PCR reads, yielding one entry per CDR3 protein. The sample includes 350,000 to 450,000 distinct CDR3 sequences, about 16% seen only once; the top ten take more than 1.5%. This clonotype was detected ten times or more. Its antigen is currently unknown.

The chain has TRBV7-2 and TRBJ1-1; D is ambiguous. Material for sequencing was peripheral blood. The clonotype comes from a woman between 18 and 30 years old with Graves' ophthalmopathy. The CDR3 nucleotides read TGTGCCAGCACCGTCCACCGGGGCACTGAAGCTTTCTTT. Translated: CASTVHRGTEAFF.